This T cell receptor beta chain appears in the sequencing data of a study of identical twins (dated by TCRdb to 2016 to 2017). In terms of the full investigation: TCR alpha and beta repertoires from monozygotic twins, unrelated adults of various ages and cord blood were deep-sequenced to test whether fetal clonotypes persist. To rule out contamination, replicate twin experiments were performed at different times with different library preparation protocols.

Every donor was a healthy Caucasian. The twin cohort comprised three pairs of female monozygotic twins, all aged about 18 to 29 years. Peripheral blood mononuclear cells were used as the source from which RNA for TCR libraries was isolated. The method behind the library was 5' RACE. Instrument used: Illumina HiSeq 2000. Template switching introduced a universal primer binding site; the final cDNA contained a unique molecular identifier, enabling accurate counting of TCR cDNA molecules. First-strand cDNA for TCR alpha and beta chains was synthesized from specific primers in the conserved constant-segment region. To control for contamination, every cDNA library was double barcoded, receiving both a SMART-Mk sample barcode and Illumina barcodes. TruSeq adapter sequences and Illumina sample barcodes were added in two successive PCR steps. Sequencing of the TCR alpha and beta cDNA libraries was done on the Illumina HiSeq platform using custom primers. As for the authors' bioinformatics: MiGEC processed the raw reads to extract unique molecular identifiers, while MiXCR was used to determine the CDR3 positions. Recombination models were inferred per individual with the repgenHMM and IGoR tools using an EM algorithm. Shared clonotypes were analyzed with the tcR package in R, and sharing was normalized by the product of cloneset sizes. To study raw recombination without the effects of thymic and clonal selection, out-of-frame nonproductive sequences were analyzed. TCRdb reran the public reads through fastp at Q25 and MiXCR, keeping productive beta chains. Each entry merges the rows of one CDR3 protein and shows their most common DNA and genes. The V and J calls were not made by the authors but by TCRdb's processing. In all, the sample holds nearly 900,000 distinct CDR3 sequences, and over 9% of those were seen once. Of the sample, around 1.5% is held by the ten largest clones.

Note on this clonotype: Which antigen it targets is not known. Base-call qualities are not available, and no considerably larger clone is one nucleotide away.

Trimming leaves V shorter by 3 bases and J shorter by 5 bases, with the junction holding 3 bases beyond the gene matches. The CDR3 has 14 amino acids, counting the end cysteine and phenylalanine. The CDR3 DNA has 42 bases and is translated from base 1. The CDR1 and CDR2 encoded by the germline V gene (reference sequence) are DFQATT and SNEGSKA. Points the paper makes about the study in general: Compared with coincidental sharing between unrelated individuals, an excess of low generation-probability sequences was observed among out-of-frame TCR alpha sequences shared between twins. Recombination models systematically underestimated out-of-frame TCR alpha sharing in monozygotic twins but agreed with sharing between unrelated individuals. Zero-insertion analyses could be partly confounded by invariant T cells such as MAIT and iNKT, although diverse VJ usage argued against such confounding for most clonotypes. Because the same donors could not be followed over many years, the conclusions depended on cross-sectional statistical analysis. In beta out-of-frame sequences, excess twin sharing was weaker, because having fewer shared sequences lowered the signal-to-noise ratio. Fewer insertions were carried by abundant cord blood beta clonotypes; a weaker similar trend was observed in young adult naive repertoires, while no such trend was observed in memory repertoires.

The data also belong to a second study, concerning yellow fever vaccine responses in identical twins. As the second publication notes: According to the authors, the vaccine-induced T cell response in identical twins seemed to be partly convergent and partly specific to each individual. In identical twins, the study followed T cell clones that responded to the vaccine with precision.

The clonotype comes from a woman between 18 and 29 years old in good health. Sequencing was done on a sample of PBMCs. Recombination joined TRBV20-1 with TRBJ1-6, and TRBD1 matches 8 of the central bases. DNA sequence: TGCAGTGCTAGTCTGACAGGGGATAATTCACCCCTCCACTTT. Protein translation: CSASLTGDNSPLHF.